Below are 9 T cell receptor beta chains sequenced from a single sample in a study of cytomegalovirus exposure and HLA in healthy donors (TCRdb year 2017). The protocol used for the library was the immunoSEQ multiplex PCR assay. The multiplex PCR relied on a mix of 60 forward primers for TCR Vbeta segments and 13 reverse primers for TCR Jbeta segments. The clones in this table, taken by TCRdb from immuneACCESS, are in-frame only. Not every clone is retained; where verified, under half of the shortfall comes from an unresolved V gene, and the cause of the rest is unknown. The sample table holds 90,000 to 150,000 clones, of which 75% were seen once. The ten largest clonotypes hold roughly 3% of the sample. Sequencing input: PBMCs. These receptors were taken from a woman aged 40 to 50 in good health and CMV-seropositive.

This clone occurred a few times. This sequence joins TRBV4-2 and TRBJ1-2; 7 positions match TRBD1. Germline trimming cut 0 bases from V and 5 bases from J; bases unmatched to any gene: 9. This CDR3 contains 16 residues. Germline V gives CDR1 LGHNA, CDR2 YNFKEQ. The CDR3 nucleotides are TGTGCCAGCAGCCAAGAAGAGGGGGCGCTAGGATATGGCTACACCTTC. Amino acid sequence: CASSQEEGALGYGYTF.

The CDR3 here is CAAKSGNTIYF. As DNA, the CDR3 is TGTGCCGCGAAGTCCGGAAACACCATATATTTT. The chain uses TRBV30 and TRBJ1-3, with D hard to call. The V gene lost 8 bases and the J gene lost 4 bases, with 9 bases spanning the gap. Germline CDR1 is GTSNPN and CDR2 is SVGIG (reference sequence). CDR3 length: 11 amino acids.

This clone turned up a few times. The V gene is TRBV30, the J gene TRBJ1-5, with 7 bases lining up with TRBD1. V was clipped by 1 base and J by 5 bases; unmatched bases: 2. CDR3 length: 13 amino acids. Per germline, CDR1 GTSNPN and CDR2 SVGIG (reference sequence). This CDR3 reads CAWSGQGYQPQHF. CDR3 nucleotide sequence: TGTGCCTGGAGTGGACAGGGTTATCAGCCCCAGCATTTT.

For the CDR3, the DNA is TGTGCCGCCCATTTCGGGACACCTAAGGGGGCCTATGGCTACACCTTC. Translated, it gives CAAHFGTPKGAYGYTF. V is TRBV19 and J is TRBJ1-2; TRBD1 matches at 7 bases. Germline CDR1 reads LNHDA; CDR2 reads SQIVND (reference sequence). After removal of 11 bases from V and 4 bases from J, the junction contained 19 bases not matched to a gene. The CDR3 is 16 amino acids.

This clone has only a few counts. The chain has TRBV6-5 and TRBJ1-1; TRBD1 matches 9 bases. CDR1 MNHEY and CDR2 SVGAGI come from the germline V gene. This CDR3 comprises 13 residues. V trimming: 8 bases; J trimming: 5 bases; junction bases outside the gene matches: 6. CDR3 loop: CASGGTGRTEAFF. The CDR3 nucleotides are TGTGCCAGCGGGGGGACAGGGAGAACTGAAGCTTTCTTT.

CDR3 sequence reads: CASSQRETQYF. The CDR3 region has the DNA TGTGCCAGCAGCCAACGAGAGACCCAGTACTTC. The chain recombines TRBV14 with TRBJ2-5; no definite D call. This CDR3 has 11 amino acids. The germline CDR1 and CDR2 sequences are SGHDN and FVKESK. V was clipped by 2 bases and J by 4 bases, with 2 bases between them.

This chain joins TRBV6-6 and TRBJ2-1; 9 bases are shared with TRBD2. This CDR3 is built from 12 residues. Germline-derived CDR1 and CDR2 are MNHNY and SVGAGI (reference sequence). Germline trimming cut 7 bases from V and 10 bases from J; bases unmatched to any gene: 5. CDR3 in DNA: TGTGCCAGCACAGGACTAGCGAGGGAGCAGTTCTTC. Translated, it gives CASTGLAREQFF.

In its sample, this clone was seen a few times. The chain uses TRBV6-4 and TRBJ1-1, with TRBD1 matching 7 bases. This CDR3 comprises 13 residues. Germline V CDR1 and CDR2: MRHNA, SNTAGT. The V segment lost 2 bases and the J segment 11 bases; nucleotides outside the gene matches: 8. The CDR3 nucleotides read TGTGCCAGCAGTGACACGGCAGGGGGGTTGGCTTTCTTT. Translated, it gives CASSDTAGGLAFF.

J is TRBJ2-5 and V is TRBV5-6; a weak D match, TRBD2 (6 bases). V dropped 6 bases and J dropped 3 bases, with 18 bases sitting between them. CDR3 length: 15 amino acids. In germline, CDR1 is SGHDT, CDR2 YYEEEE. CDR3 bases: TGTGCCAGCACCCTCCTAGCGATACCAGAAGAGACCCAGTACTTC. This codes for CASTLLAIPEETQYF.